The 29 T cell receptor beta chains below all came from one sample that was sequenced in a study of cytomegalovirus exposure and HLA in healthy donors. In the PCR, 60 Vbeta and 13 Jbeta primers were used. Sequenced by immunoSEQ multiplex PCR; TCRdb stores in-frame clones only, minus some. The sample lists under 200,000 clones; around 85% were seen once. The sequenced sample was PBMCs. The receptor source for this set is a human donor in good health.

V usage is TRBV4-2 and J usage is TRBJ2-3; 10 bases line up with TRBD2. Germline trimming cut 0 bases from V and 4 bases from J; bases unmatched to any gene: 10. The CDR3 consists of 18 residues. CDR1 and CDR2 (germline): LGHNA, YNFKEQ. The CDR3 sequence: CASSQDGSGGAFADTQYF. The CDR3 bases are TGTGCCAGCAGCCAAGATGGGAGCGGGGGGGCGTTCGCAGATACGCAGTATTTT.

CDR3 amino acids: CASSLGGSIYEQYF. CDR3 nucleotide sequence: TGTGCCAGCAGCCTCGGGGGGTCGATATACGAGCAGTACTTC. This chain joins TRBV7-8 and TRBJ2-7, with 7 bases identical to TRBD2. V gave up 5 bases and J gave up 4 bases; unmatched junction bases: 8. Germline CDR1 is SGHVS and CDR2 is FQNEAQ. The CDR3 extends over 14 amino acids.

The chain links TRBV18 to TRBJ2-7; perhaps TRBD1 as D (6 bases). The germline V gene encodes CDR1 KGHSH and CDR2 LQKENI. V was pared by 5 bases and J by 3 bases, with 11 bases between. This CDR3 has 13 residues. The CDR3 nucleotides read TGTGCCAGCTCAGCTGACAGGATCTACGAGCAGTACTTC. Its protein is CASSADRIYEQYF.

The rearrangement joins TRBV4-3 to TRBJ1-5; no clear D. The CDR3 is made up of 13 amino acids. V dropped 2 bases and J dropped 4 bases, with 6 bases sitting between them. The germline gives CDR1 LGHNA, CDR2 YSLEER. The CDR3 bases are TGCGCCAGCAGCCAAAACTTAAATCAGCCCCAGCATTTT. Its translation is CASSQNLNQPQHF.

The rearrangement joins TRBV4-2 to TRBJ1-1, with D maybe TRBD1 (5 bases). Germline loops: CDR1 LGHNA, CDR2 YNFKEQ. The CDR3 extends over 15 amino acids. Trimming cost V 3 bases and J 2 bases, with 13 bases left between them. CDR3 sequence: CASSHIPTDNTEAFF. CDR3 DNA sequence: TGTGCCAGCAGCCATATCCCGACAGATAACACTGAAGCTTTCTTT.

This chain joins TRBV19 and TRBJ2-2, with 9 bases aligning to TRBD1. Trimming removed 5 bases from V and 4 bases from J; junction bases left unmatched: 5. Germline values: CDR1 LNHDA, CDR2 SQIVND (reference sequence). The CDR3 is 15 amino acids. CDR3 in amino acids: CASSSGTGFTGELFF. CDR3 DNA: TGTGCCAGTAGTTCCGGGACAGGGTTCACCGGGGAGCTGTTTTTT.

This clone appeared once. The rearrangement uses TRBV6-6 and TRBJ2-7; TRBD2 matches at 7 bases. Germline assignment: CDR1 MNHNY and CDR2 SVGAGI (reference sequence). The CDR3 is made up of 13 amino acids. Trimming removed 6 bases from V and 3 bases from J; junction bases left unmatched: 5. The CDR3 DNA sequence: TGTGCCAGCAGCCTCCCGGGGGGCTACGAGCAGTACTTC. Protein sequence: CASSLPGGYEQYF.

This clone was seen a few times. This sequence joins TRBV10-2 and TRBJ2-5; tentatively, D is TRBD2 (6 bases). CDR1 and CDR2 from the germline V gene are WSHSY and SAAADI. CDR3 length: 15 residues. V shed 1 base and J shed 4 bases, with 13 bases lying between them. The CDR3 DNA is TGCGCCAGCAGTGAGTTTAGGACTATCAGAGAGACCCAGTACTTC. This translates into CASSEFRTIRETQYF.

This chain links TRBV27 with TRBJ2-3; TRBD2 agrees at 7 bases. The germline V gene encodes CDR1 MNHEY and CDR2 SMNVEV (reference sequence). CDR3 length: 16 amino acids. V was clipped by 6 bases and J by 5 bases; unmatched bases: 14. The CDR3 reads CASRSRGVRALDTQYF. The DNA for the CDR3 is TGTGCCAGCAGAAGTCGGGGGGTACGGGCTTTAGATACGCAGTATTTT.

The chain carries TRBV5-1 and TRBJ2-1; perhaps TRBD2 as D (7 bases). This CDR3 has 15 residues. Trimming shortened V by 0 bases and J by 5 bases, and 12 bases separated the two germline ends. Germline CDR1 SGHRS, CDR2 YFSETQ. CDR3 amino acids: CASSLVVGGHNEQFF. CDR3 in DNA: TGCGCCAGCAGCTTGGTCGTGGGGGGGCACAATGAGCAGTTCTTC.

This clone has a single count. The chain uses TRBV9 and TRBJ1-1; TRBD1 matches at 8 bases. With V trimmed by 0 bases and J by 9 bases, 4 bases remained unmatched. Germline CDR1 is SGDLS and CDR2 is YYNGEE. The CDR3 sequence is 13 residues long. CDR3 loop: CASSVGAGGKAFF. DNA for the CDR3: TGTGCCAGCAGCGTAGGCGCAGGGGGCAAAGCTTTCTTT.

The gene calls are TRBV4-2 and TRBJ1-4; 8 bases match TRBD1. This CDR3 comprises 18 residues. CDR1 and CDR2 (germline): LGHNA, YNFKEQ. J lost 1 base, V lost 1 base, and 8 bases had no gene match. Here the CDR3 reads CASSQGGQGVQTNEKLFF. As DNA, the CDR3 is TGTGCCAGCAGCCAAGGAGGACAGGGTGTACAAACTAATGAAAAACTGTTTTTT.

This chain joins TRBV6-5 and TRBJ2-5; D is perhaps TRBD2 (6 bases). Trimming took off 4 bases at V and 5 bases at J, with 11 bases between the two ends. Per germline, CDR1 MNHEY and CDR2 SVGAGI. CDR3 length equals 13 residues. CDR3 nucleotides: TGTGCCAGCAGTTTTCCGGGGGTGGAGACCCAGTACTTC. This codes for CASSFPGVETQYF.

The gene calls are TRBV6-1 and TRBJ1-6; D gene uncertain. This CDR3 is built from 15 residues. V was trimmed by 3 bases and J by 6 bases, leaving 12 bases between them. Per germline, CDR1 MNHNS and CDR2 SASEGT. CDR3 DNA sequence: TGTGCCAGCAGTGATAACGGGTACGGTAATTCACCCCTCCACTTT. Amino acid sequence: CASSDNGYGNSPLHF.

The chain links TRBV19 to TRBJ1-1, with 8 nucleotides matching TRBD1. Germline V lookup: CDR1 LNHDA, CDR2 SQIVND (reference sequence). Germline trimming cut 5 bases from V and 4 bases from J; bases unmatched to any gene: 6. This CDR3 contains 14 residues. In DNA form, the CDR3 reads TGTGCCAGTAGTGTTTCAGGGGGCGGCACTGAAGCTTTCTTT. It specifies CASSVSGGGTEAFF.

The chain combines TRBV5-1 with TRBJ2-1; 9 nucleotides match TRBD1. The trim removed 1 base at V and 8 bases at J, leaving 10 bases unmatched. Per the germline V gene, CDR1 is SGHRS and CDR2 is YFSETQ. The CDR3 totals 16 residues. The chain's CDR3 is CASSLMGQGWNDEQFF. The CDR3 DNA follows: TGCGCCAGCAGCTTGATGGGACAGGGATGGAACGATGAGCAGTTCTTC.

The J gene is TRBJ2-5, the V gene TRBV6-6; no clear D. The germline CDR1 and CDR2 sequences are MNHNY and SVGAGI (reference sequence). Trimming shortened V by 5 bases and J by 5 bases, and 15 bases separated the two germline ends. CDR3 length: 14 residues. This chain's CDR3 is CASSPGSRQETQYF. The CDR3 DNA follows: TGTGCCAGCAGTCCTGGATCCAGGCAGGAGACCCAGTACTTC.

This sequence joins TRBV6-6 and TRBJ1-4; TRBD1 agrees at 7 bases. The germline gives CDR1 MNHNY, CDR2 SVGAGI (reference sequence). The CDR3 spans 12 residues. The V segment lost 0 bases and the J segment 17 bases; nucleotides outside the gene matches: 6. CDR3 sequence: CASSYSGQPGFF. CDR3 nucleotide sequence: TGTGCCAGCAGTTACTCGGGACAGCCAGGCTTTTTT.

The genes are TRBV7-2 and TRBJ2-3; tentatively, D is TRBD2 (6 bases). The V gene lost 1 base and the J gene lost 2 bases, with 13 bases spanning the gap. The CDR3 contains 16 residues. In germline, CDR1 is SGHTA, CDR2 FQGNSA. The CDR3 loop is CASSLVSRGATDTQYF. The CDR3 DNA sequence: TGTGCCAGCAGCTTAGTTTCGCGGGGTGCCACAGATACGCAGTATTTT.

This chain links TRBV28 with TRBJ2-5; 7 bases align to TRBD2. The V gene's germline CDR1 is MDHEN and CDR2 SYDVKM. The V gene end was trimmed by 1 base and the J gene end by 4 bases; junction bases not matched to a gene: 6. The CDR3 loop spans 15 amino acids. The CDR3: CASSLSLGGRETQYF. In DNA, the CDR3 is TGTGCCAGCAGTTTATCTTTGGGGGGGAGAGAGACCCAGTACTTC.

The gene calls are TRBV7-9 and TRBJ2-7, with 8 bases fitting TRBD2. Germline CDR1 is SEHNR and CDR2 is FQNEAQ (reference sequence). Trimming took 4 bases from V and 4 from J; bases not matched to a gene: 12. The CDR3 is 16 residues long. Written as DNA, the CDR3 is TGTGCCAGCAGCTCCTGGGTAGGAGCGGGGGTTTACGAGCAGTACTTC. Residues: CASSSWVGAGVYEQYF. The full variable domain, rest sourced from reference TRBV7-9 and TRBJ2-7, is DTGVSQNPRHKITKRGQNVTFRCDPISEHNRLYWYRQTLGQGPEFLTYFQNEAQLEKSRLLSDRFSAERPKGSFSTLEIQRTEQGDSAMYLCASSSWVGAGVYEQYFGPGTRLTVT.

The V call is TRBV5-4, the J call TRBJ1-6, with D tentatively TRBD1 (5 bases). This CDR3 has 16 amino acids. Trimming stripped 0 bases from V and 8 bases from J, with 15 bases between. CDR1 is SGHNT and CDR2 is YYREEE in the germline V gene (reference sequence). The CDR3 DNA follows: TGTGCCAGCAGCTTGGATACAGGTAAACCGTATTCACCCCTCCACTTT. Protein sequence: CASSLDTGKPYSPLHF.

This chain links TRBV4-1 with TRBJ1-2, with D possibly being TRBD1 (5 bases). Germline V lookup: CDR1 MGHRA, CDR2 YSYEKL. The CDR3 extends over 14 amino acids. Trimming left V 0 bases short and J 8 bases short, with 13 bases between. CDR3 bases: TGCGCCAGCAGCCAAGACAGGCAGGGAAACGGCTACACCTTC. Protein sequence: CASSQDRQGNGYTF.

The genes are TRBV2 and TRBJ2-3, with TRBD2 matching over 8 bases. V lost 3 bases, J lost 4 bases, and 6 bases stayed unmatched. This CDR3 is 15 amino acids long. Looked up from germline, CDR1 is SNHLY and CDR2 is FYNNEI. The CDR3 reads CASSDRLAGPDTQYF. The DNA of the CDR3 is TGTGCCAGCAGTGATCGTCTAGCGGGCCCAGATACGCAGTATTTT. Drawing the rest from reference TRBV2 and TRBJ2-3, the complete variable domain is EPEVTQTPSHQVTQMGQEVILRCVPISNHLYFYWYRQILGQKVEFLVSFYNNEISEKSEIFDDQFSVERPDGSNFTLKIRSTKLEDSAMYFCASSDRLAGPDTQYFGPGTRLTVL.

The chain uses TRBV5-8 and TRBJ1-5; D is unclear. Deletions cut 1 base from V and 6 bases from J, with 5 bases between. The CDR3 consists of 12 residues. The germline gives CDR1 SGHTS, CDR2 YDEGEE. CDR3 bases: TGTGCCAGCAGCTTGTATCGTCAGCCCCAGCATTTT. Amino acids: CASSLYRQPQHF.

J is TRBJ1-4 and V is TRBV7-9; D is unclear. V was pared by 4 bases and J by 7 bases, with 13 bases between. Germline values: CDR1 SEHNR, CDR2 FQNEAQ (reference sequence). CDR3 size: 14 residues. For the CDR3, the DNA is TGTGCCAGCAGCTCACCCTCGACGGGTGAAAAACTGTTTTTT. It yields the protein CASSSPSTGEKLFF.

V gene TRBV5-4 combines with J gene TRBJ1-2; D may be TRBD1 (6 bases). Germline V gene lookup returns CDR1 SGHNT and CDR2 YYREEE (reference sequence). Trimming removed 4 bases at V and 2 bases at J, with 9 bases between. CDR3 length: 13 amino acids. The CDR3, as DNA: TGTGCCAGCAGCACCCAGGGGAACTATGGCTACACCTTC. It yields the protein CASSTQGNYGYTF.

The J gene is TRBJ2-7, the V gene TRBV10-1, with D possibly matching TRBD2 (6 bases). The V gene's germline CDR1 is WNHNN and CDR2 SYGVQD (reference sequence). This CDR3 contains 14 residues. Trimming stripped 2 bases from V and 6 bases from J, with 14 bases between. The CDR3: CASSEVDYPAEQYF. CDR3 in DNA: TGCGCCAGCAGTGAGGTGGACTACCCGGCCGAGCAGTACTTC.

This clone was seen only a few times. The chain has TRBV19 and TRBJ1-2, with 9 bases fitting TRBD1. V lost 9 bases, J lost 8 bases, and 16 bases stayed unmatched. CDR3 length equals 15 residues. Per the germline V gene, CDR1 is LNHDA and CDR2 is SQIVND (reference sequence). The CDR3 DNA reads as TGTGCCAGCCAACCAACGGGACAGGGTTACTCGGGCTACACCTTC. Encoded protein: CASQPTGQGYSGYTF. The entire variable domain, with the rest obtained from reference TRBV19 and TRBJ1-2, is as follows: DGGITQSPKYLFRKEGQNVTLSCEQNLNHDAMYWYRQDPGQGLRLIYYSQIVNDFQKGDIAEGYSVSREKKESFPLTVTSAQKNPTAFYLCASQPTGQGYSGYTFGSGTRLTVV.